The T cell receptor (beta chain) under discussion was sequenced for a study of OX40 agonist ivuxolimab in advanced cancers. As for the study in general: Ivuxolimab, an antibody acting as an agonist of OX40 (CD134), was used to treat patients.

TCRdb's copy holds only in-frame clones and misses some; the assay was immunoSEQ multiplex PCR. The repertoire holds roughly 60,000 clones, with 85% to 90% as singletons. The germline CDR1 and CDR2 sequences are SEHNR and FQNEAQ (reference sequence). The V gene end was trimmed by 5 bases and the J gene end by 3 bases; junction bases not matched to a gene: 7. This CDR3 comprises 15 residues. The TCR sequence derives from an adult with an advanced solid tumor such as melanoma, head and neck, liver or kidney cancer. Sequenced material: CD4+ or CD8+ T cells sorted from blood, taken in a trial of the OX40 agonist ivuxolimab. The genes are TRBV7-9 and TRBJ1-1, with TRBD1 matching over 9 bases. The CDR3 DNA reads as TGTGCCAGCAGCCAGACTGGGGACAGGGACACTGAAGCTTTCTTT. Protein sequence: CASSQTGDRDTEAFF.